What follows is one TCR beta chain and its context. Measured with immunoSEQ multiplex PCR; TCRdb has only the in-frame clones, and not every one. This sample has some 18,000 clones, with about 80% found just once. This sample was included in a study of sequential checkpoint blockade in melanoma. Turning to the study itself: First-line arms were nivolumab then ipilimumab, or the reverse, randomized 1:1. Maintenance nivolumab came after either treatment sequence.

CDR1 and CDR2 (germline): GTSNPN, SVGIG (reference sequence). CDR3 length: 13 amino acids. V was shortened by 2 bases and J by 0 bases, with 5 bases between the two germline ends. The treatment is: randomized to nivolumab then ipilimumab (arm A) or the reverse (arm B). Live CD3+CD8+ CD19− CD56− cells were sorted from PBMCs. V gene TRBV30 combines with J gene TRBJ2-1; D ambiguous. The source of this sequence is a human donor with melanoma. This specimen consisted of CD8+ T cells sorted from blood (inferred from file names), obtained from a patient given nivolumab and ipilimumab in sequence. The CDR3 spells CAWSPRSYNEQFF. CDR3 nucleotide sequence: TGTGCCTGGAGTCCCCGCTCCTACAATGAGCAGTTCTTC.